This T cell receptor (beta chain) was recorded in a study of cytomegalovirus exposure and HLA in healthy donors. Study-level points and caveats: The authors enumerated 150 to 200 TCR beta chains as linked to cytomegalovirus. That first-cohort TCR clusters tended to co-occur in the roughly 130 validation repertoires was found in a later analysis.

Regarding this clone: Antigen: not known.

The CDR3 extends over 14 amino acids. Germline V gene lookup returns CDR1 GTSNPN and CDR2 SVGIG (reference sequence). After removal of 0 bases from V and 7 bases from J, the junction contained 5 bases not matched to a gene. Here immunoSEQ multiplex PCR was the method, and the copy in TCRdb shows in-frame clones only, minus some. The profile shows about 130,000 clones, 90% to 97% of them singletons. This TCR was recovered from a man between 18 and 35 years old in good health and CMV-seronegative. J is TRBJ1-5 and V is TRBV30; the match to TRBD1 covers 8 bases. The sequenced sample was PBMCs. The CDR3 reads CAWSVGQGRQPQHF. The CDR3 DNA is TGTGCCTGGAGTGTAGGACAGGGACGGCAGCCCCAGCATTTT. The full variable domain, its missing parts supplied by reference TRBV30 and TRBJ1-5, is SQTIHQWPATLVQPVGSPLSLECTVEGTSNPNLYWYRQAAGRGLQLLFYSVGIGQISSEVPQNLSASRPQDRQFILSSKKLLLSDSGFYLCAWSVGQGRQPQHFGDGTRLSIL.